This T cell receptor (beta chain) was captured by sequencing in a study of T cell repertoires in cytomegalovirus infection. Study details: Evidence of both CMV infection and a matching HLA type came from public TCR beta signatures.

TCRdb fed the reads into MiXCR, producing one record per CDR3 protein. The table has hundreds of thousands of distinct CDR3 sequences, about a third seen once. The study, taken as a whole, reports: Carriers of CMV plus the relevant HLA were identified by cumulative public TCR beta family frequency.

Germline V gene sequence: CDR1 MNHEY, CDR2 SVGAGI. This CDR3 comprises 16 residues. V shed 2 bases, J shed 2 bases, and the junction held 8 bases outside the gene matches. Note on this clonotype: Its antigen is currently unknown.

Sequencing used cultured CD8+ T cells from PBMCs, obtained from culture after CMV antigen stimulation. The rearrangement uses TRBV6-5 and TRBJ2-7; 8 bases match TRBD2. This receptor was taken from a human donor in good health (CMV status not recorded). Some clones in this sample may be carry-over from other donors' samples. The CDR3 nucleotides are TGTGCCAGCAGTTACGTCCCTAGCGGGCGCGCCTACGAGCAGTACGTC. Protein sequence: CASSYVPSGRAYEQYV.